This record concerns one T cell receptor (beta chain) sequence. Its antigen remains unidentified. The sample is drawn from a study of identical twins. General study points: Possibly, invariant MAIT and iNKT cells partly confounded zero-insertion analyses. Instead of following the same donors, the conclusions were based on cross-sectional statistical analysis. Out-of-frame alpha sequences that twins shared showed excess low generation probability. Beta out-of-frame sequences showed weaker excess sharing between twins.

TCRdb re-called the 5' RACE reads with MiXCR, one entry per CDR3 protein. Here the sample spans 1.5 million to 2 million distinct CDR3 sequences, about 30% being singletons. This CDR3 contains 17 residues. The ends lost 5 bases at V and 0 bases at J; junction bases unmatched: 10. The chain joins TRBV12-3 or TRBV12-4 to TRBJ1-5, with 7 positions matching TRBD1. Sequences were obtained from cord blood. This clonotype originated in a newborn girl in good health. The CDR3: CASSTGLRGYSNQPQHF. The DNA of the CDR3 is TGTGCCAGCAGTACAGGGCTCAGGGGGTATAGCAATCAGCCCCAGCATTTT.